The 24 T cell receptor beta chains below were found in one sample sequenced in a study of shared clonotypes between healthy human individuals (dated by TCRdb to 2020 to 2022). The receptor library was made with the immunoSEQ multiplex PCR assay. This is the immuneACCESS table as TCRdb keeps it, with only in-frame sequences that have V and J called. A part of the clones is gone; compared with another copy, unresolved V genes explain less than half, and the rest is unexplained. Counted in this sample were a few million clones; 92% of them appeared once. The ten largest make up 0.37% of the sample. Sample: naive CD4+ T cells from PBMCs. Interpreted using the paper, the cell subset or site label stands for: CD45RA+ positively selected. The receptors originated from a man aged 18 to 29 in good health. Some clones in this sample may be carry-over from other donors' samples.

This rearrangement joins TRBV28 to TRBJ1-5, with 7 bases that match TRBD1. V shed 4 bases, J shed 5 bases, and the junction held 11 bases outside the gene matches. The CDR3 sequence is 16 residues long. CDR1 and CDR2 (germline): MDHEN, SYDVKM. The CDR3: CASSSLGTAADQPQHF. For the CDR3, the DNA is TGTGCCAGCAGTTCCCTAGGGACAGCGGCGGATCAGCCCCAGCATTTT.

The chain carries TRBV6-6 and TRBJ2-2; D gene ambiguous. Germline-derived CDR1 and CDR2 are MNHNY and SVGAGI (reference sequence). Between the trimmed V and J ends, which lost 4 bases and 4 bases, there was a span of 13 bases. CDR3 size: 15 residues. The CDR3 reads CASSSPFSGTGELFF. The CDR3 DNA sequence: TGTGCCAGCAGTTCCCCTTTTTCTGGCACCGGGGAGCTGTTTTTT.

This chain connects TRBV7-2 to TRBJ2-5, with D perhaps matching TRBD2 (7 bases). V dropped 2 bases and J dropped 5 bases, with 15 bases sitting between them. CDR1 SGHTA and CDR2 FQGNSA come from the germline V gene. The CDR3 loop spans 15 amino acids. The CDR3: CASSLRTAGSETQYF. CDR3 coding DNA: TGTGCCAGCAGCTTAAGGACAGCGGGGTCGGAGACCCAGTACTTC.

This chain links TRBV20-1 with TRBJ2-1; 7 nucleotides agree with TRBD2. J lost 12 bases, V lost 3 bases, and 5 bases had no gene match. The CDR3 runs to 11 residues. Germline V gives CDR1 DFQATT, CDR2 SNEGSKA (reference sequence). The CDR3 sequence is CSASGRLSQFF. Written as DNA, the CDR3 is TGCAGTGCTAGCGGGAGGTTGTCGCAGTTCTTC.

The chain recombines TRBV19 with TRBJ2-6; no clear D gene. The CDR3 is 15 amino acids. Germline V gene sequence: CDR1 LNHDA, CDR2 SQIVND (reference sequence). V lost 4 bases to trimming and J lost 4 bases, with 11 bases between them. The CDR3 DNA sequence: TGTGCCAGTAGTAGTACCGACACCGGGGCCAACGTCCTGACTTTC. Protein: CASSSTDTGANVLTF.

The genes are TRBV6-5 and TRBJ1-4, with TRBD1 as a possible D gene (6 bases). Germline V gene sequence: CDR1 MNHEY, CDR2 SVGAGI. The CDR3 contains 16 residues. The V gene lost 0 bases and the J gene lost 5 bases, with 13 bases spanning the gap. CDR3 sequence: CASSYSGALANEKLFF. The CDR3 DNA follows: TGTGCCAGCAGTTACTCGGGGGCGTTGGCCAATGAAAAACTGTTTTTT.

V and J are TRBV5-8 and TRBJ2-3; 11 nucleotides match TRBD2. V shed 4 bases and J 2 bases; nucleotides not matched to a gene: 6. The CDR3 runs to 16 residues. Germline loops: CDR1 SGHTS, CDR2 YDEGEE. This CDR3 reads CASSMGTSGPTDTQYF. DNA of the CDR3: TGTGCCAGCAGCATGGGGACTAGCGGACCCACAGATACGCAGTATTTT.

A word on this clone: Other DNA sequences within the sample encode an identical CDR3. V is TRBV28 and J is TRBJ1-2; 7 nucleotides agree with TRBD1. This CDR3 has 12 residues. Germline trimming cut 6 bases from V and 5 bases from J; bases unmatched to any gene: 3. Germline V gives CDR1 MDHEN, CDR2 SYDVKM. CDR3 protein: CASSTGEYGYTF. The CDR3 DNA reads as TGTGCCAGCAGCACAGGGGAATATGGCTACACCTTC.

This clone was counted a few times. The chain links TRBV9 to TRBJ2-2, with D perhaps matching TRBD1 (5 bases). Germline CDR1 is SGDLS and CDR2 is YYNGEE. The CDR3 extends over 15 amino acids. V gave up 4 bases and J gave up 7 bases, with 17 bases separating them. DNA for the CDR3: TGTGCCAGCAGCTTTTCCCCAGGGTACGGCGGGGAGCTGTTTTTT. Translated, it gives CASSFSPGYGGELFF.

The J gene is TRBJ2-3, the V gene TRBV29-1; unclear D gene. V was clipped by 6 bases and J by 2 bases, with 9 bases between them. Germline V gene data show CDR1 as SQVTM and CDR2 as ANQGSEA. There are 12 residues in the CDR3. CDR3 in amino acids: CSVDELTDTQYF. As DNA, the CDR3 is TGCAGCGTCGATGAACTCACAGATACGCAGTATTTT.

The chain links TRBV11-2 to TRBJ2-7; 8 positions agree with TRBD2. V was clipped by 5 bases and J by 4 bases; unmatched bases: 16. Germline V gene sequence: CDR1 SGHAT, CDR2 FQNNGV. CDR3 length equals 17 residues. This chain's CDR3 is CASSPNLNRAGGYEQYF. For the CDR3, the DNA is TGTGCCAGCAGCCCTAACTTGAATCGGGCGGGGGGATACGAGCAGTACTTC.

The chain employs TRBV7-8 and TRBJ1-2, with D possibly being TRBD1 (6 bases). The CDR3 contains 15 residues. Germline CDR1 and CDR2: SGHVS and FQNEAQ. Deletions cut 0 bases from V and 3 bases from J, with 11 bases between. CDR3 in amino acids: CASSLARRTDYGYTF. CDR3 DNA: TGTGCCAGCAGCTTAGCGCGTAGGACAGACTATGGCTACACCTTC.

CDR3 in amino acids: CASSPWTGTTDTQYF. The CDR3 coding sequence is TGTGCCAGCTCACCCTGGACAGGAACCACAGATACGCAGTATTTT. The chain links TRBV18 to TRBJ2-3; 7 bases line up with TRBD1. CDR3 length equals 15 residues. CDR1 and CDR2 from the germline V gene are KGHSH and LQKENI. The V gene end was trimmed by 3 bases and the J gene end by 2 bases; junction bases not matched to a gene: 5.

The J gene is TRBJ1-1, the V gene TRBV27; TRBD1 is a possible D gene (6 bases). Germline V gives CDR1 MNHEY, CDR2 SMNVEV (reference sequence). Trimming removed 1 base from V and 6 bases from J, with 15 bases in between. The CDR3 contains 15 residues. In DNA, the CDR3 is TGTGCCAGCAGTTTATACACAGGGTCCGGGTCTGAAGCTTTCTTT. This translates into CASSLYTGSGSEAFF.

This clone was seen only a few times. This chain links TRBV18 with TRBJ1-1; no clear D. The V end lost 6 bases, the J end lost 5 bases, and 16 bases lay between the germline ends. CDR3 size: 14 residues. CDR1 is KGHSH and CDR2 is LQKENI in the germline V gene. CDR3 in amino acids: CASSPRRRETEAFF. The CDR3 DNA reads as TGTGCCAGCTCCCCTCGCCGGAGGGAGACTGAAGCTTTCTTT.

DNA for the CDR3: TGTGCCAGCAGCGTAGATGAGGACCTCGAGCAGTTCTTC. As protein: CASSVDEDLEQFF. This chain joins TRBV9 and TRBJ2-1, with no clear D. Trimming pared 0 bases from V and 10 bases from J, leaving 11 bases between. This CDR3 spans 13 amino acids. Germline values: CDR1 SGDLS, CDR2 YYNGEE.

This chain connects TRBV5-1 to TRBJ2-3; tentatively, D is TRBD2 (5 bases). Germline CDR1 is SGHRS and CDR2 is YFSETQ. The CDR3 runs to 15 residues. Deletions cut 4 bases from V and 2 bases from J, with 14 bases between. CDR3 sequence: CASSAPLAATDTQYF. The DNA of the CDR3 is TGCGCCAGCAGCGCGCCCCTAGCAGCCACAGATACGCAGTATTTT.

This rearrangement joins TRBV27 to TRBJ1-5; no clear D gene. Germline lookup yields CDR1 MNHEY and CDR2 SMNVEV (reference sequence). The CDR3 covers 15 residues. Trimming cost V 1 base and J 9 bases, with 16 bases left between them. CDR3 protein: CASSLFGQVPGPQHF. The CDR3 nucleotides read TGTGCCAGCAGTTTATTTGGGCAGGTGCCAGGGCCCCAGCATTTT.

V usage is TRBV25-1 and J usage is TRBJ1-2; a weak D match, TRBD1 (5 bases). The CDR3 totals 15 residues. V lost 1 base to trimming and J lost 0 bases, with 9 bases between them. From germline, CDR1 is MGHDK and CDR2 SYGVNS. In nucleotides, the CDR3 is TGTGCCAGCAGTGAATTAGGGACGGCTAACTATGGCTACACCTTC. It encodes CASSELGTANYGYTF.

The J gene is TRBJ1-2, the V gene TRBV5-6; D not certain. Germline V gene sequence: CDR1 SGHDT, CDR2 YYEEEE. The CDR3 spans 12 residues. Trimming removed 4 bases at V and 7 bases at J, with 11 bases between. CDR3 sequence reads: CASSTDWGGYTF. As DNA, the CDR3 is TGTGCCAGCAGCACGGACTGGGGTGGCTACACCTTC.

CDR3 residues: CASSLQGWANVLTF. CDR3 bases: TGTGCCAGCAGTTTACAAGGGTGGGCCAACGTCCTGACTTTC. The chain has TRBV27 and TRBJ2-6; D gene ambiguous. The CDR3 has 14 residues. Germline values: CDR1 MNHEY, CDR2 SMNVEV (reference sequence). V lost 2 bases and J 5 bases, leaving 7 bases between the germline ends.

The rearrangement joins TRBV10-3 to TRBJ2-7; D may match TRBD1 or TRBD2 (6 bases each). Per germline, CDR1 ENHRY and CDR2 SYGVKD. This CDR3 contains 15 residues. Trimming took 6 bases from V and 2 from J, leaving 17 bases between them. The CDR3 region has the DNA TGTGCCATCAGGGGGGCGGGACACCTGGCCTACGAGCAGTACTTC. This gives the protein CAIRGAGHLAYEQYF.

The V and J genes are TRBV5-1 and TRBJ1-2; possibly TRBD1 for D (6 bases). Trimming stripped 0 bases from V and 0 bases from J, with 9 bases between. Germline assignment: CDR1 SGHRS and CDR2 YFSETQ. This CDR3 spans 15 amino acids. For the CDR3, the DNA is TGCGCCAGCAGCTTGGTCGGGACACCTAACTATGGCTACACCTTC. Protein: CASSLVGTPNYGYTF.

This rearrangement joins TRBV7-6 to TRBJ1-1; D remains ambiguous. CDR1 is SGHVS, CDR2 FNYEAQ, per germline. The CDR3 consists of 14 residues. V was pared by 1 base and J by 1 base, with 7 bases between. The CDR3 DNA follows: TGTGCCAGCAGCTTAGTGTCTGGGAACACTGAAGCTTTCTTT. Its translation: CASSLVSGNTEAFF.